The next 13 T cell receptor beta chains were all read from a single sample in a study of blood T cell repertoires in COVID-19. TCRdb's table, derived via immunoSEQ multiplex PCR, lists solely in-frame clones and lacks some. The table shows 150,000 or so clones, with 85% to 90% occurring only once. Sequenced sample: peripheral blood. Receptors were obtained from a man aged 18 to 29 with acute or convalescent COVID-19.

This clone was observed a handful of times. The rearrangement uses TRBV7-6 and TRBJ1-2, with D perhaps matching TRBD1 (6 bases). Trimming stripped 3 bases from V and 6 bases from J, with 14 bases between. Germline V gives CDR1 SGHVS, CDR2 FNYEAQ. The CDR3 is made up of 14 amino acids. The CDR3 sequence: CASSLSLGTNGYTF. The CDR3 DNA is TGTGCCAGCAGCTTGTCGTTGGGGACAAATGGCTACACCTTC.

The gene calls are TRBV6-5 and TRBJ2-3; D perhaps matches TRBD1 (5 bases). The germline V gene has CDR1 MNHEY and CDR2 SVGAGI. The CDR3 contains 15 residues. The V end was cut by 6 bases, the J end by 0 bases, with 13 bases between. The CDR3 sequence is CASRYKGQSTDTQYF. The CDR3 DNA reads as TGTGCCAGCAGGTATAAGGGGCAAAGCACAGATACGCAGTATTTT.

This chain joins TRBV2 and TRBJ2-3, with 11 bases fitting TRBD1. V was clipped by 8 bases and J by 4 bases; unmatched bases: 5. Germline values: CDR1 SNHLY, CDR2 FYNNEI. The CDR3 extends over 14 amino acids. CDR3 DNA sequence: TGTGCCAGCTTCGGACAGGGGGCATCAGATACGCAGTATTTT. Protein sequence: CASFGQGASDTQYF.

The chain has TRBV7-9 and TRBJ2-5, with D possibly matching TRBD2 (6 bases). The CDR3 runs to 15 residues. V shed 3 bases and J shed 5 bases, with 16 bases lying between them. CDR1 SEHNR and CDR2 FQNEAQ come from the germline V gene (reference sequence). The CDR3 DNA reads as TGTGCCAGCAGCTTTACGTTTACGGGGGTGGAGACCCAGTACTTC. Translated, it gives CASSFTFTGVETQYF.

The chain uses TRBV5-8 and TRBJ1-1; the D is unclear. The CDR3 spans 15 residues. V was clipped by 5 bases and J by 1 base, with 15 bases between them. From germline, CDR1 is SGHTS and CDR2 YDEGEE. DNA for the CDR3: TGTGCCAGCAGTCATGCGCCCAGACAGAACACTGAAGCTTTCTTT. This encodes CASSHAPRQNTEAFF. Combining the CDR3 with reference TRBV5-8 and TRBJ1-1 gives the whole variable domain EAGVTQSPTHLIKTRGQQATLRCSPISGHTSVYWYQQALGLGLQFLLWYDEGEERNRGNFPPRFSGRQFPNYSSELNVNALELEDSALYLCASSHAPRQNTEAFFGQGTRLTVV.

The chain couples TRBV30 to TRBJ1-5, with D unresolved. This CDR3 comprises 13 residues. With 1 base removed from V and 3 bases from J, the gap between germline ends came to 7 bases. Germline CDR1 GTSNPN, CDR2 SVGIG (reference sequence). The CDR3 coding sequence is TGTGCCTGGAGTGAGCAGGTCAATCAGCCCCAGCATTTT. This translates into CAWSEQVNQPQHF.

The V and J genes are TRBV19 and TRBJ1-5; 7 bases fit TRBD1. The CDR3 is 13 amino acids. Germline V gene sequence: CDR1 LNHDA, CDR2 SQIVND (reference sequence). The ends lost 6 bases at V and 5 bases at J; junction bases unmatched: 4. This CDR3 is CASSRQGYQPQHF. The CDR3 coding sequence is TGTGCCAGTAGCCGACAGGGTTATCAGCCCCAGCATTTT.

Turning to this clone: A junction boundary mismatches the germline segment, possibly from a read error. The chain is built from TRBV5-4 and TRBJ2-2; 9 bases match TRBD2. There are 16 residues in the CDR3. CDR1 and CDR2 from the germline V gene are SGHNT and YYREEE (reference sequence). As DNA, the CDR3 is TGTGCCAGCACCTTGGGCGGGGGGGGCAGCACCGGGGAGCTGTTTTTT. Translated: CASTLGGGGSTGELFF.

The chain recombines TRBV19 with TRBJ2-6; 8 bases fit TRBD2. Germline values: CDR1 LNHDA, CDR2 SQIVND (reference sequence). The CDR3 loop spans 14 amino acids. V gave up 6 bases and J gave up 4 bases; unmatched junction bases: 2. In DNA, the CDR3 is TGTGCCAGTAGGCGGGGGGCAGGGGCCAACGTCCTGACTTTC. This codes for CASRRGAGANVLTF.

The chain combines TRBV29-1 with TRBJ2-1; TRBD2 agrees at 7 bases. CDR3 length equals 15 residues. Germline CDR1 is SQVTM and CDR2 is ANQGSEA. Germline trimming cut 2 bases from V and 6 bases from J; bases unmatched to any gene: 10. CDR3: CSVESWGGSSNEQFF. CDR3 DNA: TGCAGCGTTGAAAGTTGGGGGGGATCATCCAATGAGCAGTTCTTC.

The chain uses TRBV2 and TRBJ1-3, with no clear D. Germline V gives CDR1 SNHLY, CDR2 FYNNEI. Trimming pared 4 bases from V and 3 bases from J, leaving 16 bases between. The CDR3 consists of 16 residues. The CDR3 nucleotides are TGTGCCAGCAGTGCCCTACAGTCTTTGTTTGGAAACACCATATATTTT. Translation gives CASSALQSLFGNTIYF.

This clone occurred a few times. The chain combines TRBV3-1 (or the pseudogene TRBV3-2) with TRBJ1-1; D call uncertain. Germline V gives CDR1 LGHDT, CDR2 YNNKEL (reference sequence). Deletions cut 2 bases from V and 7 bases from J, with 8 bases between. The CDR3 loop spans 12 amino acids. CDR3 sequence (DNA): TGTGCCAGCAGCCAAACGAGTTATGAAGCTTTCTTT. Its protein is CASSQTSYEAFF.

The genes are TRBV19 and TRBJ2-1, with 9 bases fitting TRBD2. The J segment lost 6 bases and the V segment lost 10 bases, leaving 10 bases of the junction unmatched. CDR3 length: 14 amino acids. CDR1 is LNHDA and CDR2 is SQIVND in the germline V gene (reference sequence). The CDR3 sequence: CATRAGGSPNEQFF. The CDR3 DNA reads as TGTGCCACCCGAGCGGGGGGCTCCCCCAATGAGCAGTTCTTC.